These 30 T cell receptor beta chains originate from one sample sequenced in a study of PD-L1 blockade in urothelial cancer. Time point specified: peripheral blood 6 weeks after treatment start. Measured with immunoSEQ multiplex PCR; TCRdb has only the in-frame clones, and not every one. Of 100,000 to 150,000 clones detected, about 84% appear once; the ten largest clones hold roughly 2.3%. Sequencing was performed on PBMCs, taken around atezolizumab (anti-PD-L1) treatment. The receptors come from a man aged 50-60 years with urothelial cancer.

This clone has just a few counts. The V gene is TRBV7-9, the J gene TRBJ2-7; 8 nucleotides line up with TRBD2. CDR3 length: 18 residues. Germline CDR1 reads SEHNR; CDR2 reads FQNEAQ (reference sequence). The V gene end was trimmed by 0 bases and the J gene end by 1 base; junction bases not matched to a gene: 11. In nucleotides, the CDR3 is TGTGCCAGCAGCTTAGCGGCCGGGGTAGCGGGATCTTCCTACGAGCAGTACTTC. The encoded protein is CASSLAAGVAGSSYEQYF.

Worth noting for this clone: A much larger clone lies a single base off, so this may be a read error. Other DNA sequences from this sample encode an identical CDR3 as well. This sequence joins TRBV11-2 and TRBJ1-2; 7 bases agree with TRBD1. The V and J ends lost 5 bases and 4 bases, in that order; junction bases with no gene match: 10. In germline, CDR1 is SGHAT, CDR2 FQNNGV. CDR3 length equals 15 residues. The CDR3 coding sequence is TGTGCCAGCAGCACAGGGCAGGGGGTGGGCTATGGCTACACCTTC. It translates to CASSTGQGVGYGYTF.

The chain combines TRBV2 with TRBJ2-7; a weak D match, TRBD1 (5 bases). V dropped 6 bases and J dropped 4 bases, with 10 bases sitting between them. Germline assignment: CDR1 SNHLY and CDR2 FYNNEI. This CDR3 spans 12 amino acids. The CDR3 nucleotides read TGTGCCAGCAGAGGGGCGGTTTACGAGCAGTACTTC. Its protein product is CASRGAVYEQYF.

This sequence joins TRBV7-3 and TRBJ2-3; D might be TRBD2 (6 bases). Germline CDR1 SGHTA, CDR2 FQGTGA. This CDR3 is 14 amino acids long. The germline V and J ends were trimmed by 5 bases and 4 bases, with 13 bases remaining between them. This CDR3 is CASSPTGEADTQYF. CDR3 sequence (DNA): TGTGCCAGCAGCCCTACGGGAGAGGCAGATACGCAGTATTTT.

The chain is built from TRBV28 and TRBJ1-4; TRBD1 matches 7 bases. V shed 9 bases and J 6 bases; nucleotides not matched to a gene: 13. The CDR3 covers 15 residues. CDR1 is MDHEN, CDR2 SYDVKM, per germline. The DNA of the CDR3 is TGTGCCAGTTATCACGGACAGGCAGAGGATGAAAAACTGTTTTTT. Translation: CASYHGQAEDEKLFF.

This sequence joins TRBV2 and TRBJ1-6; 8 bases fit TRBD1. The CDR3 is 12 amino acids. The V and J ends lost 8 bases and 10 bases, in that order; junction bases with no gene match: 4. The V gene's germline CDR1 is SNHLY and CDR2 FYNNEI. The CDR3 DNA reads TGTGCCAGCTGGACAGGGTTCTCACCCCTCCACTTT. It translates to CASWTGFSPLHF.

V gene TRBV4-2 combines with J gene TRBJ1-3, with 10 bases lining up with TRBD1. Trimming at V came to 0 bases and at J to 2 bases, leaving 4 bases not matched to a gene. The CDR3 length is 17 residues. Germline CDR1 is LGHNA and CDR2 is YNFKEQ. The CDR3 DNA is TGTGCCAGCAGCCAAGAACCGGGACAGGGGACTGGAAACACCATATATTTT. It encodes CASSQEPGQGTGNTIYF.

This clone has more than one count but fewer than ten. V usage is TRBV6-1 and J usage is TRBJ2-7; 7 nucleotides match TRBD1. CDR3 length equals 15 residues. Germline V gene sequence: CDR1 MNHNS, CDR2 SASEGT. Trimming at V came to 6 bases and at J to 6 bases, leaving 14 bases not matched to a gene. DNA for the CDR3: TGTGCCAGCAGCACATCTCAGACAGGGTTGGCCGAGCAGTACTTC. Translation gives CASSTSQTGLAEQYF.

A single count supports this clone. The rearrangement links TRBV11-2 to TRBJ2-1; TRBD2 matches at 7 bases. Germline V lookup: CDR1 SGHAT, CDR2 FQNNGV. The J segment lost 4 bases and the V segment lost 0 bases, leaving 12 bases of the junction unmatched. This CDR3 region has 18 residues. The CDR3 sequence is CASSLEGTTDYLYNEQFF. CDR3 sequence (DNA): TGTGCCAGCAGCTTAGAAGGGACTACCGACTACTTATACAATGAGCAGTTCTTC.

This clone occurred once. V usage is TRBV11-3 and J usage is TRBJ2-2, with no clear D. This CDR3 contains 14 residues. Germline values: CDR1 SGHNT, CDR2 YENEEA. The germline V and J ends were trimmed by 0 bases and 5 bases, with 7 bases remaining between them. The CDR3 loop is CASSLEFGTGELFF. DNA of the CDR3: TGTGCCAGCAGCTTAGAATTCGGGACCGGGGAGCTGTTTTTT.

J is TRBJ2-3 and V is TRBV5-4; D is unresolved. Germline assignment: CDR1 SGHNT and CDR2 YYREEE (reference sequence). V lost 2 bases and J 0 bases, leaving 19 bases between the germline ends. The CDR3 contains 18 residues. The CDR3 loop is CASSFNPQISTSTDTQYF. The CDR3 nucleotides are TGTGCCAGCAGCTTTAACCCCCAAATCTCCACTAGCACAGATACGCAGTATTTT.

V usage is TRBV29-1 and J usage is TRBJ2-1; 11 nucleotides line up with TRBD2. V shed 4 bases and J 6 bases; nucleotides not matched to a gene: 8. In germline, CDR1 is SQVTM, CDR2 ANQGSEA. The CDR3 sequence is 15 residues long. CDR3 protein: CSVAFGLAGINEQFF. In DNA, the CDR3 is TGCAGCGTTGCGTTTGGACTAGCGGGTATCAATGAGCAGTTCTTC.

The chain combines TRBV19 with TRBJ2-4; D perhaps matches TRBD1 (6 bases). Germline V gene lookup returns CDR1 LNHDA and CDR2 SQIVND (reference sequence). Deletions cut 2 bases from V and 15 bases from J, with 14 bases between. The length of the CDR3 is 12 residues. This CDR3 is CASSIYTGWMYF. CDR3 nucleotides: TGTGCCAGTAGTATATACACAGGGTGGATGTACTTC.

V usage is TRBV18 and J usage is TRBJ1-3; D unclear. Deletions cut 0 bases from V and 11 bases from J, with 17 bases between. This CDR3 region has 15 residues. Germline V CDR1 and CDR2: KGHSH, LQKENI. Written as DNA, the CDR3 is TGTGCCAGCTCACCACCGGCAGACCGAGTAGGAGCCATATATTTT. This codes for CASSPPADRVGAIYF.

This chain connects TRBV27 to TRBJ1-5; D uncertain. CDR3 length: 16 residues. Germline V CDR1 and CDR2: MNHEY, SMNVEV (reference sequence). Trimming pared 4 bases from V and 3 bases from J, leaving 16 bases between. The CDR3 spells CASSSSGLRLNQPQHF. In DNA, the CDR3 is TGTGCCAGCAGTTCGTCAGGACTGAGACTCAATCAGCCCCAGCATTTT.

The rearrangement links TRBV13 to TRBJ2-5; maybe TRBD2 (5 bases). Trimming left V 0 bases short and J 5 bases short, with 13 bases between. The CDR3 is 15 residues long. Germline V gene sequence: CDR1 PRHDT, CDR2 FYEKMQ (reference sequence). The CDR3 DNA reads TGTGCCAGCAGCTTAGGAAAGACAACGGGGGAGACCCAGTACTTC. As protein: CASSLGKTTGETQYF.

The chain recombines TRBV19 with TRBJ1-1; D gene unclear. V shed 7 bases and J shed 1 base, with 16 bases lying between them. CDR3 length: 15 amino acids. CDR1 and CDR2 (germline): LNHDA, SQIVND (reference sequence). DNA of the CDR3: TGTGCCAGTATGTCGGCGGGCTTCAGGAACACTGAAGCTTTCTTT. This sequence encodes CASMSAGFRNTEAFF.

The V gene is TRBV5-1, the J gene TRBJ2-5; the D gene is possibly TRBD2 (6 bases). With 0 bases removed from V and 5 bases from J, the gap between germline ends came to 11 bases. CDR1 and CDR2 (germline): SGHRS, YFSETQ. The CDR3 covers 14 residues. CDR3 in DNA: TGCGCCAGCAGCTTGGCCGAGGGAGGCGAGACCCAGTACTTC. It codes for CASSLAEGGETQYF.

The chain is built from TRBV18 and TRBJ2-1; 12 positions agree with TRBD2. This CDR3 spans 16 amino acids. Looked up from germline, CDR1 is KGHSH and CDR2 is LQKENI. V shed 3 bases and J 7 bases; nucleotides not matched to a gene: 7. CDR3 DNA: TGTGCCAGCTCACCTTCGGCTAGCGGGAGGGGGAATGAGCAGTTCTTC. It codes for CASSPSASGRGNEQFF.

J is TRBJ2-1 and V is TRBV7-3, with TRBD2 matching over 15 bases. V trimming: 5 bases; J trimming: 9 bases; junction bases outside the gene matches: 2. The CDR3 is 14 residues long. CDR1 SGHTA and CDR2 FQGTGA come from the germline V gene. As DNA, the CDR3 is TGTGCCAGCAGCCTGGGACTAGCGGGAGGTGAGCAGTTCTTC. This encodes CASSLGLAGGEQFF.

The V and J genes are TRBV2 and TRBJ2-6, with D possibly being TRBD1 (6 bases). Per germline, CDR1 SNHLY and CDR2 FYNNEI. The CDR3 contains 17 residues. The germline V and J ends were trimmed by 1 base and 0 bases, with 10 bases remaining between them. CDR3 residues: CASSEVDSYSGANVLTF. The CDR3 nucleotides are TGTGCCAGCAGTGAAGTGGACAGCTACTCTGGGGCCAACGTCCTGACTTTC.

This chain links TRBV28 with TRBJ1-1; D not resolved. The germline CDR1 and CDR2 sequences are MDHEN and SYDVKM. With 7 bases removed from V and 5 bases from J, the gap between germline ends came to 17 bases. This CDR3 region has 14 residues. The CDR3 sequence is CASTPPARGTEAFF. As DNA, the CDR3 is TGTGCCAGCACCCCCCCGGCTAGAGGGACTGAAGCTTTCTTT.

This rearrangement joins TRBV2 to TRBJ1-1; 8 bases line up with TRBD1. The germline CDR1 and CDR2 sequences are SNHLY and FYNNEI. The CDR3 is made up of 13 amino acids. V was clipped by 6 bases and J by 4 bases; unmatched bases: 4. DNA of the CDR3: TGTGCCAGCAGGGGTGACAGGGGCACTGAAGCTTTCTTT. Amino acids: CASRGDRGTEAFF.

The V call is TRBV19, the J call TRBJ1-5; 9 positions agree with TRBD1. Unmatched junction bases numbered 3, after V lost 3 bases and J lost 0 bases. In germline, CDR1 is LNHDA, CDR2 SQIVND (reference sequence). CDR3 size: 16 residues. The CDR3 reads CASSIGTGYSNQPQHF. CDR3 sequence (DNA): TGTGCCAGTAGTATCGGGACAGGGTATAGCAATCAGCCCCAGCATTTT.

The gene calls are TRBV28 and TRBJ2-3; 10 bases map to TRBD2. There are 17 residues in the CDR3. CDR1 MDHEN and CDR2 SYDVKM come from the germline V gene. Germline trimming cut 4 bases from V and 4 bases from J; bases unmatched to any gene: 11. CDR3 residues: CASSSESGRARPDTQYF. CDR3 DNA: TGTGCCAGCAGTTCCGAGAGCGGGAGGGCCAGGCCAGATACGCAGTATTTT.

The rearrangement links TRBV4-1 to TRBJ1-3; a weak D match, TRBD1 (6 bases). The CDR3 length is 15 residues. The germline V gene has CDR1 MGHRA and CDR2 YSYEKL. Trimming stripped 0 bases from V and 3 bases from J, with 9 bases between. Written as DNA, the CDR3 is TGCGCCAGCAGCCAAGACGGGACAAATGGAAACACCATATATTTT. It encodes CASSQDGTNGNTIYF.

CDR3 coding DNA: TGTGCCAGCAGAGTAGCGAGCGGGGGGGCAGATACGCAGTATTTT. Protein: CASRVASGGADTQYF. This chain joins TRBV28 and TRBJ2-3; 10 bases are shared with TRBD2. Germline assignment: CDR1 MDHEN and CDR2 SYDVKM. The CDR3 runs to 15 residues. V lost 6 bases to trimming and J lost 4 bases; unmatched junction nucleotides: 7.

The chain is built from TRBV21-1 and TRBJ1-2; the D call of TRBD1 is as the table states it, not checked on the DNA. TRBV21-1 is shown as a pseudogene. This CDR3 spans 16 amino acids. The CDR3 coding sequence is TGTGCCAGCACCAGCAAATGTTCCGGGACAGACTATGGCTACACCTTC. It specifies CASTSKCSGTDYGYTF.

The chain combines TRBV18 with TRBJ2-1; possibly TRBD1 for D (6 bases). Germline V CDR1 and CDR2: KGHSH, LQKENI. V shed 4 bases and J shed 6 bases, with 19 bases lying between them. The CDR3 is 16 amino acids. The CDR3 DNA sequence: TGTGCCAGCTCACTAACCGGGACCAGGGGTGGCAATGAGCAGTTCTTC. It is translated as CASSLTGTRGGNEQFF. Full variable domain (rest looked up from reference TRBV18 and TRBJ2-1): NAGVMQNPRHLVRRRGQEARLRCSPMKGHSHVYWYRQLPEEGLKFMVYLQKENIIDESGMPKERFSAEFPKEGPSILRIQQVVRGDSAAYFCASSLTGTRGGNEQFFGPGTRLTVL.

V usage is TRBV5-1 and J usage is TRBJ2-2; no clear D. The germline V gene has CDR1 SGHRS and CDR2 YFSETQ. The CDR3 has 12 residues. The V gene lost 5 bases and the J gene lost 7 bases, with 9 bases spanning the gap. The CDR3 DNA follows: TGCGCCAGCAGACAAGGCGGCGGGGAGCTGTTTTTT. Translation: CASRQGGGELFF. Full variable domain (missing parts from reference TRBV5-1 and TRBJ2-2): KAGVTQTPRYLIKTRGQQVTLSCSPISGHRSVSWYQQTPGQGLQFLFEYFSETQRNKGNFPGRFSGRQFSNSRSEMNVSTLELGDSALYLCASRQGGGELFFGEGSRLTVL.